This is a list of T cell receptor beta chains from one sample in a study of blood T cell repertoires in COVID-19. The method was immunoSEQ multiplex PCR; TCRdb's version includes in-frame clones alone and lacks a portion of them. Of 210,000 or so clones listed, 85% to 90% are singletons. Sequencing was performed on peripheral blood. The receptor set was obtained from a man aged 50 to 60 with acute or convalescent COVID-19. The CDR3 runs from the conserved cysteine through the conserved F or W. Fields, in order: D gene, J gene, V gene, clone size, CDR3 DNA, CDR3 protein. The D gene is left open where the match is weak. The size entry is marked missing in some rows and otherwise reads once, few, many or a size class.

-,TRBJ2-2,TRBV1,once,TGCACCAGCAGCCAAAACAGGGGGCTGGCCGGGGAGCTGTTTTTT,CTSSQNRGLAGELFF
TRBD1,TRBJ2-7,TRBV6-5,few,TGTGCCAGCAGTTACTCGTTGGACAGGGTACCCTACGAGCAGTACTTC,CASSYSLDRVPYEQYF
TRBD1,TRBJ1-4,TRBV2,-,TGTGCCAGCAGTGAAAGGGCGCCGACAGGGGTGCGCGAAAAACTGTTTTTT,CASSERAPTGVREKLFF
TRBD2,TRBJ2-1,TRBV29-1,-,TGCAGCGTTGAGGTAGCGGGTGGCAATGAGCAGTTCTTC,CSVEVAGGNEQFF
TRBD1,TRBJ1-1,TRBV9,-,TGTGCCAGCAGCGGGGGAGGCAGGGGGAGTACTGAAGCTTTCTTT,CASSGGGRGSTEAFF
TRBD2,TRBJ2-5,TRBV3-1/TRBV3-2,-,TGTGCCAGCAGCCAAGCGTCGGCGGGAGGTTTGGAGACCCAGTACTTC,CASSQASAGGLETQYF
TRBD2,TRBJ2-3,TRBV5-6,-,TGTGCCAGCAGTTTTAGCGGGAGTTTCTTTAGGACAGATACGCAGTATTTT,CASSFSGSFFRTDTQYF
-,TRBJ2-6,TRBV7-9,-,TGTGCCAGCAGCTTACGGGATTCCCGTTCTGGGGCCAACGTCCTGACTTTC,CASSLRDSRSGANVLTF
-,TRBJ1-2,TRBV11-2,-,TGTGCCAGCAGCCCGATGGTTAGTGGCTACACCTTC,CASSPMVSGYTF
-,TRBJ1-3,TRBV18,-,TGTGCCAGCTCACCACAAGAACACCAAACCGGGAACACCATATATTTT,CASSPQEHQTGNTIYF
TRBD1,TRBJ2-7,TRBV6-2/TRBV6-3,-,TGTGCCAGCAGTCGCAGACAGGGTCCCAACGAGCAGTACTTC,CASSRRQGPNEQYF
-,TRBJ2-5,TRBV19,-,TGTGCCAGTAGTGGAACAGGGTGGCATCTCGGGGCCCAGTACTTC,CASSGTGWHLGAQYF
-,TRBJ2-2,TRBV7-8,-,TGTGCCAGCAGCTCTACAGGGCCCGCGAACACCGGGGAGCTGTTTTTT,CASSSTGPANTGELFF
TRBD2,TRBJ2-2,TRBV9,-,TGTGCCAGCAGCGCCTCTAGCGGCGCTAACACCGGGGAGCTGTTTTTT,CASSASSGANTGELFF
TRBD1,TRBJ1-5,TRBV7-2,-,TGTGCCAGCAGCTTAGGACAGGGAAACGGTCAGCCCCAGCATTTT,CASSLGQGNGQPQHF
-,TRBJ1-1,TRBV15,-,TGTGCCACCAGCTTTTCTGACACTGAAGCTTTCTTT,CATSFSDTEAFF